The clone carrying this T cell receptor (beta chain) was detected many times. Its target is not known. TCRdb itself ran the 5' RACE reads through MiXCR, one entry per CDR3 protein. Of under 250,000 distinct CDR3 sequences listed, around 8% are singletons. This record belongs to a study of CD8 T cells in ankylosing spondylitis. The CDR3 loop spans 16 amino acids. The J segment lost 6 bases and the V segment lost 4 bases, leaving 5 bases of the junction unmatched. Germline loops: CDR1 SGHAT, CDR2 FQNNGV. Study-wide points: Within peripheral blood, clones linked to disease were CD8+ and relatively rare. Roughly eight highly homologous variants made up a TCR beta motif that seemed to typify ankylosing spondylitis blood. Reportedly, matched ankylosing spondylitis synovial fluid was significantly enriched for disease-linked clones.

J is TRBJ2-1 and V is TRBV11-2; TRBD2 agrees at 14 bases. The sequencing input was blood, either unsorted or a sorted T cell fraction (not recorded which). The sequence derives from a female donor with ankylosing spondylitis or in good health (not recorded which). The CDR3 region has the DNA TGTGCCAGCAGCTCCGGGACTAGCGGGAGTATCAATGAGCAGTTCTTC. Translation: CASSSGTSGSINEQFF. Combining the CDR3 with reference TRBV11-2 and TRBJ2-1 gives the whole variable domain EAGVAQSPRYKIIEKRQSVAFWCNPISGHATLYWYQQILGQGPKLLIQFQNNGVVDDSQLPKDRFSAERLKGVDSTLKIQPAKLEDSAVYLCASSSGTSGSINEQFFGPGTRLTVL.